What follows describes a single TCR beta chain. Antigen specificity is unknown. Some clones are missing from TCRdb's copy, which holds only in-frame ones; the method was immunoSEQ multiplex PCR. The top ten hold 2% to 3% of the sample, which has 100,000 to 120,000 clones, 70% to 90% seen once. This entry is derived from a study of T cell responses to AZD1222 COVID-19 vaccine. V lost 0 bases, J lost 4 bases, and 13 bases lay in between. Germline V gene data show CDR1 as MNHEY and CDR2 as SVGEGT. CDR3 length equals 16 residues. Study-wide findings and caveats: Every sample of the repertoires postdated the peak T cell response.

This TCR came from an adult in good health. The sample here was peripheral blood, taken on day 0 of AZD1222 vaccination. V usage is TRBV6-2 or TRBV6-3 and J usage is TRBJ1-5; tentative D call: TRBD1 (5 bases). The CDR3: CASSYSFGGRNQPQHF. The DNA of the CDR3 is TGTGCCAGCAGTTACTCGTTCGGGGGTCGGAATCAGCCCCAGCATTTT.